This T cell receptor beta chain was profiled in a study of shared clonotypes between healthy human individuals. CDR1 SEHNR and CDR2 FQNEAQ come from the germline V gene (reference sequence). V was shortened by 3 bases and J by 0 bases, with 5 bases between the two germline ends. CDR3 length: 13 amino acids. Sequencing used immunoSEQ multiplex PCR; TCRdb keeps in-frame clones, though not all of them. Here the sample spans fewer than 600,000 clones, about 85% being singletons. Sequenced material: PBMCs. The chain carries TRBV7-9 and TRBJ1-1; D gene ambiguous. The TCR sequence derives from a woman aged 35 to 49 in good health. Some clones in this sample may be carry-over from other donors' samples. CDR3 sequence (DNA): TGTGCCAGCAGCTTTTCCGTGAACACTGAAGCTTTCTTT. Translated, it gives CASSFSVNTEAFF.